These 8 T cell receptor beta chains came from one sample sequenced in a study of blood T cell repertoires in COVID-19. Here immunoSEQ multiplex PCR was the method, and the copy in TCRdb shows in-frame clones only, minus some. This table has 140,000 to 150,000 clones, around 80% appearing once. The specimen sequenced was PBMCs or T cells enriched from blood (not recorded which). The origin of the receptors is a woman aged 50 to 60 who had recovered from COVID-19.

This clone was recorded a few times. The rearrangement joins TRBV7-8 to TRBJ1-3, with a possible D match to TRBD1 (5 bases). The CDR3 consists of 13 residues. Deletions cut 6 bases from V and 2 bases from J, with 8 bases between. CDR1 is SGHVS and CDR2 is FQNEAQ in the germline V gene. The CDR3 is CASRQGAGNTIYF. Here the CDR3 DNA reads TGTGCCAGCAGGCAAGGGGCTGGAAACACCATATATTTT.

The CDR3 loop reads CASSHGTRGSYEQYF. CDR3 bases: TGTGCCAGCAGCCACGGGACACGGGGATCCTACGAGCAGTACTTC. The chain carries TRBV14 and TRBJ2-7; a possible D gene is TRBD1 (6 bases). Germline V gene sequence: CDR1 SGHDN, CDR2 FVKESK. With 3 bases removed from V and 1 base from J, the gap between germline ends came to 13 bases. The length of the CDR3 is 15 residues.

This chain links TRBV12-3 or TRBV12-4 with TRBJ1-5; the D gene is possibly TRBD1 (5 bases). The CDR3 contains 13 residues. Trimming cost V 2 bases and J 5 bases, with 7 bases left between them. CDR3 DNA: TGTGCCAGCAGTTTACAGGGTTATCAGCCCCAGCATTTT. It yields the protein CASSLQGYQPQHF.

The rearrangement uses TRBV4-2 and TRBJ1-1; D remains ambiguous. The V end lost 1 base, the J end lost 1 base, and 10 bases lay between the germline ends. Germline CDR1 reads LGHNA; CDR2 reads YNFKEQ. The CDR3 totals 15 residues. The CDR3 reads CASSQGVLRNTEAFF. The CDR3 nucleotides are TGTGCCAGCAGCCAAGGAGTCCTGAGGAACACTGAAGCTTTCTTT.

DNA of the CDR3: TGTGCCACCGCCCGGGGACTAGCGCGGCCCGGAGGCCTAGATACGCAGTATTTT. Translation gives CATARGLARPGGLDTQYF. V and J are TRBV27 and TRBJ2-3; 10 bases align to TRBD2. Trimming at V came to 10 bases and at J to 5 bases, leaving 21 bases not matched to a gene. The CDR3 contains 18 residues. Germline V gene data show CDR1 as MNHEY and CDR2 as SMNVEV (reference sequence).

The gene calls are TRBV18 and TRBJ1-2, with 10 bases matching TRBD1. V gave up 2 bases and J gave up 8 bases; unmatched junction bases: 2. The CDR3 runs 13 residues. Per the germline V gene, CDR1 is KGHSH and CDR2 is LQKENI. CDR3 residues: CASSPDRGLGYTF. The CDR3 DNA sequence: TGTGCCAGCTCACCAGACAGGGGGCTAGGCTACACCTTC.

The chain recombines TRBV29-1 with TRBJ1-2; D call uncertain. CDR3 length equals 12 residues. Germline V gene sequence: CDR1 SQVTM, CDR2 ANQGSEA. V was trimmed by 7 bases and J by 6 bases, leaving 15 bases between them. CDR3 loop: CSGEGLTHGYTF. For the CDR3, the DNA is TGCAGCGGGGAGGGTCTAACGCATGGCTACACCTTC.

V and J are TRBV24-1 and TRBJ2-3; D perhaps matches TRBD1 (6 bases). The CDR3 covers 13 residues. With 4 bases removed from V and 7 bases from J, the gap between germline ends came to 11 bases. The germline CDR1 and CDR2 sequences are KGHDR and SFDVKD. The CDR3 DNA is TGTGCCACCAGTGACTGGGACACCTATACGCAGTATTTT. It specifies CATSDWDTYTQYF.